The 21 T cell receptor beta chains given below trace back to one sample, sequenced in a study of T cell clones after liver transplantation. Repertoires were generated with immunoSEQ multiplex PCR, while TCRdb's copy carries only in-frame clones and drops some. The sample records some 15,000 clones, less than 85% being singletons. Sequenced here: CD8+ T cells from blood, sampled 47 months after liver transplant. Source of these receptors: a human patient who received a liver transplant. Some T cells may originate from the graft donor.

In this sample, this clone is medium-sized. V usage is TRBV2 and J usage is TRBJ2-1, with D possibly TRBD1 on 8 matching bases. The CDR3 runs to 15 residues. From germline, CDR1 is SNHLY and CDR2 FYNNEI. Trimming shortened V by 5 bases and J by 5 bases, and 16 bases separated the two germline ends. The CDR3 nucleotides read TGTGCCAGCAGTAGTCCAACAGGGGGGGACAATGAGCAGTTCTTC. Protein: CASSSPTGGDNEQFF.

The chain employs TRBV6-1 and TRBJ1-2, with TRBD1 as a possible D gene (5 bases). The germline V gene encodes CDR1 MNHNS and CDR2 SASEGT. V gave up 8 bases and J gave up 2 bases, with 12 bases separating them. This CDR3 contains 13 residues. The CDR3 loop is CASLLWDNYGYTF. The CDR3 DNA reads as TGTGCCAGCCTCCTTTGGGACAACTATGGCTACACCTTC.

The sample holds one count of this clone. The genes are TRBV7-8 and TRBJ2-7; 8 bases agree with TRBD1. The CDR3 is made up of 15 amino acids. Germline values: CDR1 SGHVS, CDR2 FQNEAQ. J lost 4 bases, V lost 5 bases, and 10 bases had no gene match. The CDR3 sequence: CASSDPGQDPYEQYF. DNA for the CDR3: TGTGCCAGCAGCGATCCGGGACAGGACCCATACGAGCAGTACTTC. Full variable domain (missing parts from reference TRBV7-8 and TRBJ2-7): GAGVSQSPRYKVAKRGQDVALRCDPISGHVSLFWYQQALGQGPEFLTYFQNEAQLDKSGLPSDRFFAERPEGSVSTLKIQRTQQEDSAVYLCASSDPGQDPYEQYFGPGTRLTVT.

This clone was seen just once. This rearrangement joins TRBV6-5 to TRBJ1-1; perhaps TRBD1 as D (6 bases). The germline CDR1 and CDR2 sequences are MNHEY and SVGAGI. The CDR3 runs 15 residues. V was shortened by 7 bases and J by 2 bases, with 17 bases between the two germline ends. This chain's CDR3 is CASTLRQDTNTEAFF. CDR3 bases: TGTGCCAGCACTCTCCGACAGGACACAAACACTGAAGCTTTCTTT.

The count of this clone is one. The chain employs TRBV10-3 and TRBJ2-1, with TRBD2 matching over 8 bases. CDR3 length: 15 amino acids. Germline CDR1 reads ENHRY; CDR2 reads SYGVKD. V trimming: 6 bases; J trimming: 8 bases; junction bases outside the gene matches: 12. CDR3 in DNA: TGTGCCATCAGCCCCCGGGAGGGCCCGGGAGATGAGCAGTTCTTC. It is translated as CAISPREGPGDEQFF.

The V gene is TRBV9, the J gene TRBJ2-7, with TRBD1 matching 8 bases. The V gene end was trimmed by 2 bases and the J gene end by 3 bases; junction bases not matched to a gene: 1. Germline CDR1 and CDR2: SGDLS and YYNGEE. This CDR3 is 13 amino acids long. CDR3 region: CASSVTGDYEQYF. The DNA of the CDR3 is TGTGCCAGCAGCGTGACAGGGGACTACGAGCAGTACTTC.

As concerns this clone: One end of the junction does not line up with germline, which may come from a read error. V usage is TRBV5-4 and J usage is TRBJ2-7; D is perhaps TRBD2 (5 bases). The CDR3 length is 13 residues. Germline V lookup: CDR1 SGHNT, CDR2 YYREEE (reference sequence). The DNA for the CDR3 is TGCGCCAGCAGCCACGACCCGGGGAGCGAGCAGTACTTC. Amino acids: CASSHDPGSEQYF.

This clone occurred once. The chain employs TRBV7-8 and TRBJ2-6; D not certain. CDR3 length equals 18 residues. Per germline, CDR1 SGHVS and CDR2 FQNEAQ. Trimming shortened V by 8 bases and J by 2 bases, and 22 bases separated the two germline ends. CDR3 nucleotide sequence: TGTGCCAGCGCACCCAGGCCGGGCCTAGTGGCTGGGGCCAACGTCCTGACTTTC. Translating it yields CASAPRPGLVAGANVLTF.

The chain couples TRBV28 to TRBJ2-7; 14 bases fit TRBD2. The CDR3 runs 16 residues. CDR1 is MDHEN and CDR2 is SYDVKM in the germline V gene. Trimming removed 5 bases from V and 3 bases from J; junction bases left unmatched: 6. CDR3 DNA sequence: TGTGCCAGCAGTCCTCGGACTAGCGGGGGGTTCTACGAGCAGTACTTC. Translated: CASSPRTSGGFYEQYF.

The J gene is TRBJ2-7, the V gene TRBV14; 8 nucleotides agree with TRBD2. The CDR3 has 15 residues. Germline trimming cut 6 bases from V and 4 bases from J; bases unmatched to any gene: 11. The germline V gene encodes CDR1 SGHDN and CDR2 FVKESK. CDR3 region: CASSPVGLGMYEQYF. CDR3 in DNA: TGTGCCAGCAGTCCCGTGGGACTAGGAATGTACGAGCAGTACTTC.

The V call is TRBV7-9, the J call TRBJ2-1; 10 bases align to TRBD1. The V gene end was trimmed by 4 bases and the J gene end by 8 bases; junction bases not matched to a gene: 14. CDR1 is SEHNR and CDR2 is FQNEAQ in the germline V gene (reference sequence). The CDR3 length is 17 residues. The CDR3 coding sequence is TGTGCCAGCAGCTCATCCGGGACAGGGGCCCCTTGGGATGAGCAGTTCTTC. Its protein is CASSSSGTGAPWDEQFF.

The rearrangement joins TRBV25-1 to TRBJ2-1; D is ambiguous. The CDR3 is 11 residues long. Germline loops: CDR1 MGHDK, CDR2 SYGVNS. The V gene lost 4 bases and the J gene lost 6 bases, with 4 bases spanning the gap. The CDR3 loop reads CASSVPNEQFF. The DNA for the CDR3 is TGTGCCAGCAGTGTTCCCAATGAGCAGTTCTTC.

The V call is TRBV29-1, the J call TRBJ2-6; perhaps TRBD2 as D (6 bases). This CDR3 has 15 residues. Germline CDR1 SQVTM, CDR2 ANQGSEA. CDR3 region: CRRGRGVSGANVLTF. The CDR3 nucleotides are TGCAGGCGGGGACGGGGAGTCTCTGGGGCCAACGTCCTGACTTTC.

J is TRBJ1-4 and V is TRBV5-5, with D possibly matching TRBD1 (5 bases). Germline values: CDR1 SGHKS, CDR2 YYEKEE (reference sequence). The CDR3 is made up of 15 amino acids. V lost 3 bases to trimming and J lost 8 bases, with 17 bases between them. In nucleotides, the CDR3 is TGTGCCAGCAGCTCGGCCTGGGGCTCGGAAGAAAAACTGTTTTTT. Its protein is CASSSAWGSEEKLFF.

The chain recombines TRBV27 with TRBJ2-3, with no clear D. CDR3 size: 13 residues. Trimming took 7 bases from V and 2 from J, leaving 10 bases between them. Germline CDR1 reads MNHEY; CDR2 reads SMNVEV (reference sequence). CDR3 nucleotide sequence: TGTGCCAGCATGTGGCGTTACACAGATACGCAGTATTTT. Translation: CASMWRYTDTQYF.

The genes are TRBV6-5 and TRBJ2-5; possibly TRBD1 or TRBD2 for D (6 bases each). CDR1 and CDR2 from the germline V gene are MNHEY and SVGAGI. Trimming took 7 bases from V and 1 from J, leaving 13 bases between them. This CDR3 region has 14 residues. In DNA form, the CDR3 reads TGTGCCAGCAACGAAGGGGGGTCCCAAGAGACCCAGTACTTC. Its protein is CASNEGGSQETQYF.

The chain links TRBV14 to TRBJ1-4; D is uncertain. V lost 0 bases and J 5 bases, leaving 13 bases between the germline ends. Germline V lookup: CDR1 SGHDN, CDR2 FVKESK. CDR3 size: 16 residues. The CDR3 spells CASSQDRNGLNEKLFF. CDR3 nucleotides: TGTGCCAGCAGCCAAGATCGAAACGGTCTCAATGAAAAACTGTTTTTT.

The chain links TRBV7-3 to TRBJ2-1; D is ambiguous. CDR1 SGHTA and CDR2 FQGTGA come from the germline V gene. This CDR3 region has 13 residues. V dropped 5 bases and J dropped 7 bases, with 12 bases sitting between them. The CDR3 nucleotides read TGTGCCAGCAGCCCCGGCGTTGGGAATGAGCAGTTCTTC. It specifies CASSPGVGNEQFF.

CDR3 bases: TGTGCCAGCAGCGGATCAGTTGGGTACGAGCAGTACTTC. Translating gives CASSGSVGYEQYF. The V call is TRBV2, the J call TRBJ2-7; no clear D. V was pared by 6 bases and J by 4 bases, with 13 bases between. The germline CDR1 and CDR2 sequences are SNHLY and FYNNEI. This CDR3 spans 13 amino acids. Complete variable domain (other parts from reference TRBV2 and TRBJ2-7): EPEVTQTPSHQVTQMGQEVILRCVPISNHLYFYWYRQILGQKVEFLVSFYNNEISEKSEIFDDQFSVERPDGSNFTLKIRSTKLEDSAMYFCASSGSVGYEQYFGPGTRLTVT.

The chain has TRBV5-4 and TRBJ2-2; D is undetermined. The CDR3 extends over 15 amino acids. Germline V lookup: CDR1 SGHNT, CDR2 YYREEE (reference sequence). Trimming pared 2 bases from V and 2 bases from J, leaving 10 bases between. The CDR3 region has the DNA TGTGCCAGCAGCTTTGCAGATCTTAACACCGGGGAGCTGTTTTTT. Protein: CASSFADLNTGELFF.

The chain links TRBV9 to TRBJ2-5; no reliable D call. Germline lookup yields CDR1 SGDLS and CDR2 YYNGEE. The CDR3 is made up of 12 amino acids. Between the trimmed V and J ends, which lost 0 bases and 7 bases, there was a span of 7 bases. The CDR3 DNA sequence: TGTGCCAGCAGCGTAGGGGATACGACCCAGTACTTC. It translates to CASSVGDTTQYF.